This T cell receptor (beta chain) was observed in a study of cytomegalovirus exposure and HLA in healthy donors. General study points: Usually a TCR sequence was rare, but some public TCRs were found in many donors.

This clone was seen only once. Its cognate antigen is unknown. Germline CDR1 SGDLS, CDR2 YYNGEE. Trimming removed 4 bases from V and 4 bases from J, with 21 bases in between. CDR3 length: 16 amino acids. A multiplex PCR was run with 60 Vbeta primers and 13 Jbeta primers. Generated by immunoSEQ multiplex PCR, the TCRdb table keeps only in-frame clones and is missing some. The data contain over 200,000 clones, more than 75% of them singletons. The sample comprised PBMCs. The chain recombines TRBV9 with TRBJ2-7; D possibly corresponds to TRBD1 (6 bases). This clonotype originated in a male donor in good health and CMV-seronegative. CDR3 region: CASSPRAGTRPYEQYF. The DNA for the CDR3 is TGTGCCAGCAGCCCACGAGCCGGGACAAGACCTTACGAGCAGTACTTC.